The clone carrying this T cell receptor (beta chain) has a handful of counts. Unique molecular identifiers featured in how the TCRbeta library was prepared. TCRdb re-called the PCR reads through MiXCR, storing one row per CDR3 protein. The data show 200,000 to 250,000 distinct CDR3 sequences, roughly 10% seen once. This sample is drawn from a study of T-cell reconstitution after alpha-beta-depleted transplantation in children. Trimming left V 4 bases short and J 6 bases short, with 19 bases between. This CDR3 comprises 15 residues. The V gene's germline CDR1 is WNHNN and CDR2 SYGVQD (reference sequence).

This material consisted of PBMCs from the stem cell graft donor, taken from the stem cell graft. V is TRBV10-1 and J is TRBJ2-7; perhaps D is TRBD1 or TRBD2 (5 bases each). This clonotype was obtained from a human donor who donated a stem cell graft to a child with acute lymphoblastic leukemia. The CDR3 DNA reads as TGCGCCAGCAGTGGTTTAGAGGGGCAATCATTCGAGCAGTACTTC. Amino acid sequence: CASSGLEGQSFEQYF.